Listed below are T cell receptor beta chains from one sample, sequenced in a study of T cell changes during pregnancy in multiple sclerosis. Data came from immunoSEQ multiplex PCR; TCRdb stores just in-frame clones and leaves some out. There are more than 35,000 clones in the sample; nearly 90% occur only once, and more than 0.5% lies in the top ten. The sequenced sample was CD4+ T cells from peripheral blood mononuclear cells, obtained in the second trimester of pregnancy. These receptor sequences come from a female donor with multiple sclerosis, enrolled in a pregnancy study. Each CDR3 is given with its conserved first and last residue. Fields, in order: D gene, J gene, V gene, clone size, CDR3 protein, CDR3 DNA. A D gene is named only where the DNA matches it firmly. Some rows have no size entry. The others give once, few or many, or a class for an expanded clone.

TRBD2,TRBJ2-5,TRBV6-1,NA,CASVAGGPQETQYF,TGTGCCAGCGTGGCGGGGGGACCCCAAGAGACCCAGTACTTC
TRBD2,TRBJ2-7,TRBV7-9,NA,CASRQTSGRAWEQYF,TGTGCCAGCAGACAGACTAGCGGGAGGGCCTGGGAGCAGTACTTC
NA,TRBJ2-7,TRBV7-7,NA,CASSENPHEQYF,TGTGCTAGCAGCGAGAACCCCCACGAGCAGTACTTC
TRBD1,TRBJ1-1,TRBV19,NA,CASSSTGLYTEAFF,TGTGCCAGTAGTTCGACAGGGTTGTACACTGAAGCTTTCTTT
TRBD1,TRBJ1-2,TRBV28,NA,CASSSSLTGGFYGYTF,TGTGCCAGCAGTTCATCCCTGACAGGGGGCTTCTATGGCTACACCTTC
TRBD2,TRBJ2-1,TRBV27,NA,CASSFGGRVYNEQFF,TGTGCCAGCAGTTTTGGAGGGAGGGTGTACAATGAGCAGTTCTTC
NA,TRBJ1-4,TRBV7-8,NA,CASSAYQGSNEKLFF,TGTGCCAGCAGCGCGTACCAGGGGTCTAATGAAAAACTGTTTTTT
TRBD1,TRBJ1-1,TRBV27,NA,CASSLRGLNTEAFF,TGTGCCAGCAGTTTAAGGGGGCTGAACACTGAAGCTTTCTTT
NA,TRBJ1-3,TRBV6-5,once,CASSYTGGNTIYF,TGTGCCAGCAGTTATACAGGGGGAAACACCATATATTTT
TRBD1,TRBJ1-5,TRBV9,NA,CASSGDRDNQPQHF,TGTGCCAGCAGCGGGGACAGGGACAATCAGCCCCAGCATTTT
TRBD1,TRBJ1-2,TRBV6-1,few,CASSERTGLNGYTF,TGTGCCAGCAGTGAACGGACAGGGCTGAATGGCTACACCTTC
NA,TRBJ2-1,TRBV30,NA,CAWSPLREQFF,TGTGCCTGGAGTCCCCTCCGGGAGCAGTTCTTC
TRBD2,TRBJ2-1,TRBV2,few,CASSDILAGGYNEQFF,TGTGCCAGCAGTGATATCCTAGCGGGAGGGTACAATGAGCAGTTCTTC
TRBD1,TRBJ1-1,TRBV6-6,NA,CASWNRGTNTEAFF,TGTGCCAGCTGGAACAGGGGAACTAACACTGAAGCTTTCTTT
NA,TRBJ2-7,TRBV7-8,NA,CASRFIDSDYEQYF,TGTGCCAGCAGATTTATCGACAGTGACTACGAGCAGTACTTC
NA,TRBJ2-2,TRBV9,NA,CASSVGRGFETGELFF,TGTGCCAGCAGCGTAGGTAGGGGCTTTGAAACCGGGGAGCTGTTTTTT
TRBD2,TRBJ2-7,TRBV5-8,NA,CASSRLLGGGTYEQYF,TGTGCCAGCAGCCGACTTCTTGGGGGAGGGACCTACGAGCAGTACTTC
TRBD1,TRBJ2-7,TRBV25-1,once,CASSLDRGSYEQYF,TGTGCCAGCAGTTTGGACAGGGGTTCCTACGAGCAGTACTTC
TRBD2,TRBJ2-3,TRBV7-9,NA,CASKTSGGTDTQYF,TGTGCCAGCAAGACTAGCGGTGGCACAGATACGCAGTATTTT
NA,TRBJ2-5,TRBV5-4,NA,CASTTLGGPQETQYF,TGTGCCAGCACCACTCTTGGGGGCCCCCAAGAGACCCAGTACTTC
TRBD1,TRBJ2-7,TRBV6-1,NA,CASSETGGEQYF,TGTGCCAGCAGTGAAACAGGGGGCGAGCAGTACTTC
TRBD2,TRBJ2-7,TRBV4-2,NA,CASSQGWDYNPYEQYF,TGTGCCAGCAGCCAAGGGTGGGACTACAATCCCTACGAGCAGTACTTC
NA,TRBJ1-2,TRBV27,NA,CASSPTGRHGYTF,TGTGCCAGCAGCCCCACAGGGCGTCATGGCTACACCTTC
TRBD1,TRBJ1-3,TRBV11-3,NA,CASSLDGTIGTASGNTIYF,TGTGCCAGCAGCTTAGATGGGACCATTGGGACAGCCTCTGGAAACACCATATATTTT
TRBD2,TRBJ2-1,TRBV25-1,NA,CASSASEAGGTYNEQFF,TGTGCCAGCAGTGCCTCGGAAGCGGGAGGGACCTACAATGAGCAGTTCTTC
TRBD2,TRBJ2-5,TRBV11-1,NA,CASSANPPGLAGEETQYF,TGTGCCAGCAGCGCAAACCCACCGGGACTAGCGGGAGAAGAGACCCAGTACTTC
NA,TRBJ2-7,TRBV4-3,NA,CASSQDMASEAYEQYF,TGCGCCAGCAGCCAAGATATGGCTAGCGAGGCCTACGAGCAGTACTTC
NA,TRBJ1-2,TRBV6-1,NA,CGTGRVNYGYTF,TGTGGAACAGGGCGGGTGAACTATGGCTACACCTTC
TRBD2,TRBJ2-7,TRBV18,NA,CASSPRGGVYEQYF,TGTGCCAGCTCACCACGGGGAGGGGTCTACGAGCAGTACTTC
TRBD2,TRBJ2-7,TRBV7-3,NA,CASSLTAGGESEQYF,TGTGCCAGCAGCTTAACGGCGGGAGGGGAGAGCGAGCAGTACTTC
TRBD1,TRBJ2-5,TRBV27,NA,CASSFSTGEEAQYF,TGTGCCAGCAGTTTTTCGACAGGGGAAGAGGCCCAGTACTTC
TRBD2,TRBJ2-1,TRBV6-1,NA,CASSEPTSGPYNEQFF,TGTGCCAGCAGTGAACCGACTAGCGGTCCCTACAATGAGCAGTTCTTC
TRBD2,TRBJ2-1,TRBV11-3,NA,CASSTGLAGIDEQFF,TGTGCCAGCAGCACGGGACTAGCGGGTATTGATGAGCAGTTCTTC
TRBD2,TRBJ2-7,TRBV28,NA,CASSSRTSGTPYEQYF,TGTGCCAGCAGTTCCCGGACTAGCGGGACCCCCTACGAGCAGTACTTC
NA,TRBJ1-1,TRBV18,NA,CASSETVLNTEAFF,TGTGCCAGCTCAGAGACAGTGTTGAACACTGAAGCTTTCTTT
NA,TRBJ2-3,TRBV6-1,NA,CASSSTVNAPDTQYF,TGTGCCAGCAGTTCGACAGTCAATGCTCCAGATACGCAGTATTTT
NA,TRBJ1-1,TRBV6-5,NA,CASTTITGKNTEAFF,TGTGCCAGCACGACAATTACAGGGAAGAACACTGAAGCTTTCTTT
NA,TRBJ2-7,TRBV19,NA,CASSIGRGGEQYF,TGTGCCAGTAGTATAGGCCGAGGGGGAGAGCAGTACTTC
TRBD2,TRBJ2-1,TRBV7-9,NA,CASSFVGGTSSPLSYEQFF,TGTGCCAGCAGCTTCGTCGGCGGGACTAGCAGCCCCTTAAGTTATGAGCAGTTCTTC
TRBD1,TRBJ2-3,TRBV18,NA,CASSFTGTGGTDTQYF,TGTGCCAGCTCATTCACCGGGACAGGGGGCACAGATACGCAGTATTTT
TRBD1,TRBJ2-1,TRBV11-2,NA,CASSLQRMGQGLTEQFF,TGTGCCAGCAGCTTACAGCGAATGGGACAGGGACTGACTGAGCAGTTCTTC